These 15 T cell receptor beta chains originate from one sample sequenced in a study of T cell repertoires in cytomegalovirus infection. MiXCR, run by TCRdb on the reads, gives a single entry per CDR3 protein. The sample carries about 180,000 distinct CDR3 sequences, approximately 17% recorded once. Sequencing was performed on CD8+ T cells from PBMCs. The receptors originated from a human donor in good health (CMV status not recorded). Some clones in this sample may be carry-over from other donors' samples.

This clonotype occurred a few times. The CDR3 DNA reads as TGTGCCAGCAGCCAAGATTCGGGGCGATCTAGCAAAGGGGATGAGCAGTTCTTC. Amino acid sequence: CASSQDSGRSSKGDEQFF. The rearrangement joins TRBV3-1 to TRBJ2-1, with D perhaps matching TRBD1 or TRBD2 (5 bases each). Deletions cut 0 bases from V and 8 bases from J, with 23 bases between. The germline gives CDR1 LGHDT, CDR2 YNNKEL (reference sequence). The CDR3 totals 18 residues.

DNA for the CDR3: TGTGCCAGCAGCCAAGATACCCCGGGGGGCCTCTACAATGAGCAGTTCTTC. Translation: CASSQDTPGGLYNEQFF. The rearrangement links TRBV4-2 to TRBJ2-1; D is perhaps TRBD2 (7 bases). Germline CDR1 is LGHNA and CDR2 is YNFKEQ. The CDR3 sequence is 17 residues long. V was clipped by 0 bases and J by 3 bases, with 15 bases between them.

This clonotype was seen a few times. The chain uses TRBV28 and TRBJ1-4; D is possibly TRBD1 (5 bases). V lost 5 bases to trimming and J lost 7 bases, with 14 bases between them. Germline-derived CDR1 and CDR2 are MDHEN and SYDVKM. This CDR3 contains 14 residues. The CDR3 DNA sequence: TGTGCCAGCAGTCAAGACAGACTTGCTGAAAAACTGTTTTTT. This encodes CASSQDRLAEKLFF.

This chain uses TRBV28 with TRBJ1-2; the D gene is possibly TRBD1 (6 bases). Deletions cut 5 bases from V and 4 bases from J, with 29 bases between. CDR1 MDHEN and CDR2 SYDVKM come from the germline V gene. The length of the CDR3 is 19 residues. CDR3 coding DNA: TGTGCCAGCAGTACTTACGACGTGGGCAGGGGAGGTTTTGGCTATGGCTACACCTTC. Residues: CASSTYDVGRGGFGYGYTF.

This clonotype was picked up a small number of times. The chain employs TRBV28 and TRBJ1-2; TRBD1 matches at 10 bases. The junction had 4 bases not matched to a gene; V was cut back by 6 bases and J by 3 bases. This CDR3 has 14 residues. Looked up from germline, CDR1 is MDHEN and CDR2 is SYDVKM. The DNA for the CDR3 is TGTGCCAGCAGAATGACAGGGGGCGACTATGGCTACACCTTC. Translation: CASRMTGGDYGYTF.

There are a few counts of this clonotype. The rearrangement joins TRBV7-3 to TRBJ2-5, with a possible D match to TRBD2 (6 bases). The length of the CDR3 is 17 residues. The ends were cut back, 2 bases at V and 1 base at J, with 17 bases in the middle. CDR1 is SGHTA, CDR2 FQGTGA, per germline. The CDR3 reads CASSLGKTEGSQETQYF. In nucleotides, the CDR3 is TGTGCCAGCAGCTTAGGAAAAACGGAGGGATCCCAAGAGACCCAGTACTTC.

In its sample, this clonotype was seen a few times. This chain's CDR3 is CASSQVRGQGTEAFF. The CDR3 coding sequence is TGCGCCAGCAGCCAAGTGAGGGGGCAGGGAACTGAAGCTTTCTTT. V and J are TRBV4-3 and TRBJ1-1; TRBD1 matches at 7 bases. V lost 1 base to trimming and J lost 5 bases; unmatched junction nucleotides: 7. The CDR3 contains 15 residues. Germline CDR1 reads LGHNA; CDR2 reads YSLEER.

A few counts support this clonotype. The rearrangement joins TRBV2 to TRBJ2-5, with 14 bases matching TRBD2. The CDR3 spans 17 residues. Germline loops: CDR1 SNHLY, CDR2 FYNNEI. The V gene end was trimmed by 1 base and the J gene end by 4 bases; junction bases not matched to a gene: 5. The CDR3 DNA follows: TGTGCCAGCAGTGAAGAGGGACTAGCGGGGGATCTAGAGACCCAGTACTTC. It specifies CASSEEGLAGDLETQYF.

This chain uses TRBV5-5 with TRBJ2-1; 7 bases fit TRBD1. The ends lost 1 base at V and 8 bases at J; junction bases unmatched: 15. Germline lookup yields CDR1 SGHKS and CDR2 YYEKEE (reference sequence). The CDR3 is made up of 17 amino acids. CDR3 region: CASSLNIGTDPRDEQFF. The DNA of the CDR3 is TGTGCCAGCAGCTTGAATATAGGGACAGACCCCAGGGATGAGCAGTTCTTC.

This chain links TRBV7-2 with TRBJ1-3, with D unresolved. Between the trimmed V and J ends, which lost 0 bases and 4 bases, there was a span of 13 bases. The CDR3 length is 16 residues. Germline V gene lookup returns CDR1 SGHTA and CDR2 FQGNSA. CDR3 sequence: CASSLALVTSGNTIYF. As DNA, the CDR3 is TGTGCCAGCAGCTTAGCGCTAGTGACCTCCGGAAACACCATATATTTT.

V usage is TRBV6-5 and J usage is TRBJ2-7; D gene unclear. The V gene's germline CDR1 is MNHEY and CDR2 SVGAGI. V was clipped by 4 bases and J by 4 bases, with 17 bases between them. The CDR3 spans 15 residues. Here the CDR3 reads CASSSFRLDSYEQYF. CDR3 sequence (DNA): TGTGCCAGCAGTTCCTTCCGCTTAGATTCTTACGAGCAGTACTTC.

This clonotype has at least ten counts. The chain couples TRBV7-2 to TRBJ2-1; D tentatively fits TRBD1 or TRBD2 (6 bases each). CDR1 SGHTA and CDR2 FQGNSA come from the germline V gene. V gave up 1 base and J gave up 4 bases, with 14 bases separating them. CDR3 length: 16 amino acids. The CDR3 DNA reads as TGTGCCAGCAGCTTAGGAGTCGGGGGCTATTACAATGAGCAGTTCTTC. The encoded protein is CASSLGVGGYYNEQFF.

This clonotype was detected only a few times. The chain is built from TRBV7-6 and TRBJ2-7; a weak D match, TRBD1 (5 bases). From germline, CDR1 is SGHVS and CDR2 FNYEAQ. V dropped 9 bases and J dropped 3 bases, with 18 bases sitting between them. CDR3 size: 14 residues. In nucleotides, the CDR3 is TGTGCCAGTGGTTTGGGGCCCGCGAACTACGAGCAGTACTTC. This encodes CASGLGPANYEQYF.

The table lists this clonotype with a few counts. A junction end diverges from the germline sequence, so it may reflect a read error. The V gene is TRBV7-8, the J gene TRBJ2-1; D perhaps matches TRBD2 (5 bases). The CDR3 extends over 15 amino acids. CDR1 is SGHVS, CDR2 FQNEAQ, per germline. The CDR3 protein is CASSLAEAAYTEQFF. The CDR3 DNA reads TGTGCCAGCAGCTTAGCGGAGGCGGCCTACACTGAGCAGTTCTTC.

This clonotype was detected only a few times. The V call is TRBV6-2 or TRBV6-3, the J call TRBJ2-5; unclear D gene. The CDR3 length is 12 residues. Trimming took off 6 bases at V and 4 bases at J, with 9 bases between the two ends. CDR1 and CDR2 from the germline V gene are MNHEY and SVGEGT. In nucleotides, the CDR3 is TGTGCCAGCAGGTCCCCGGGAGAGACCCAGTACTTC. Amino acid sequence: CASRSPGETQYF.